These 3 T cell receptor beta chains share one sample of origin, sequenced in a study of T cell responses to AZD1222 COVID-19 vaccine. Profiled with immunoSEQ multiplex PCR; TCRdb holds only in-frame clones, not every one. The sample lists about 140,000 clones, around 90% occurring once. The sequencing used peripheral blood, collected on day 0 of AZD1222 vaccination. The receptors originated from an adult in good health.

In its sample, this clone was seen once. This rearrangement joins TRBV27 to TRBJ1-3; D is unresolved. CDR3 length: 15 residues. The V end was cut by 6 bases, the J end by 0 bases, with 12 bases between. Germline V gene sequence: CDR1 MNHEY, CDR2 SMNVEV (reference sequence). The CDR3 DNA reads TGTGCCAGCAGCACGCGTTCGCCCTCTGGAAACACCATATATTTT. The encoded protein is CASSTRSPSGNTIYF.

The chain links TRBV5-6 to TRBJ1-5, with D unresolved. CDR3 length: 15 residues. Trimming left V 5 bases short and J 4 bases short, with 16 bases between. The germline V gene encodes CDR1 SGHDT and CDR2 YYEEEE. The CDR3 bases are TGTGCCAGCAGTAGGGAGGGTTCGGGAAATCAGCCCCAGCATTTT. This encodes CASSREGSGNQPQHF.

This chain links TRBV27 with TRBJ2-7; TRBD1 matches at 7 bases. This CDR3 is 15 amino acids long. V lost 6 bases and J lost 3; bases outside the gene matches: 11. Germline V gene lookup returns CDR1 MNHEY and CDR2 SMNVEV (reference sequence). Written as DNA, the CDR3 is TGTGCCAGCAGGCACGCCGGGACAGAAGTCTACGAGCAGTACTTC. Translating it yields CASRHAGTEVYEQYF.